This TCR beta chain was sequenced during a study of neurological immune-mediated disorders. General study findings and limits: The level of TCR clonal expansion was highest in patients with HTLV-1-associated myelopathy and lowest in multiple sclerosis, where it fell below the level seen in healthy controls.

This clonotype was picked up many times. Its cognate antigen is unknown. V gave up 0 bases and J gave up 3 bases, with 9 bases separating them. Germline V gene data show CDR1 as LNHNV and CDR2 as YYDKDF (reference sequence). This CDR3 has 14 residues. 5'RACE employing 10-nucleotide random UMIs yielded the cDNA. MiXCR was run by TCRdb on the 5' RACE reads, yielding one entry per CDR3 protein. The repertoire consists of about 59,000 distinct CDR3 sequences, with roughly 3.5% occurring once and the leading ten covering more than 2.5%. Sequences were obtained from PBMCs. The sequence was collected from a woman in her twenties or thirties with multiple sclerosis. The chain recombines TRBV15 with TRBJ2-7, with D unclear. CDR3 in amino acids: CATSRDLGNYEQYF. CDR3 DNA sequence: TGTGCCACCAGCAGAGATTTGGGGAACTACGAGCAGTACTTC.